Below, 10 T cell receptor beta chains from the same sample are listed, as sequenced in a study of shared clonotypes between healthy human individuals. Assay used: immunoSEQ multiplex PCR; TCRdb lists only in-frame clones, some missing. The table has some 1.5 million clones, roughly 95% seen once. The specimen was naive CD4+ T cells sorted from blood. Specified subset: CD45RA+ positively selected. These receptors all stem from a man younger than 45 in good health.

With regard to this clone: Other DNA sequences in the sample encode the same CDR3. The rearrangement links TRBV5-4 to TRBJ1-5; a possible D gene is TRBD1 (6 bases). This CDR3 comprises 14 residues. Germline V gene data show CDR1 as SGHNT and CDR2 as YYREEE (reference sequence). V was shortened by 0 bases and J by 5 bases, with 9 bases between the two germline ends. This CDR3 is CASSLGGGDQPQHF. In nucleotides, the CDR3 is TGTGCCAGCAGCTTGGGAGGGGGGGATCAGCCCCAGCATTTT.

This rearrangement joins TRBV30 to TRBJ2-3; the D gene is possibly TRBD1 (5 bases). The CDR3 contains 15 residues. With 8 bases removed from V and 2 bases from J, the gap between germline ends came to 20 bases. CDR1 is GTSNPN and CDR2 is SVGIG in the germline V gene (reference sequence). CDR3 sequence (DNA): TGTGCCACGAGAAAAGTAGTAGGGGCCACAGATACGCAGTATTTT. Translated: CATRKVVGATDTQYF.

CDR3 sequence (DNA): TGTGCCAGCAGTGAAGCGCCCCCTTTCGGTAGCAATCAGCCCCAGCATTTT. Translating it yields CASSEAPPFGSNQPQHF. The J gene is TRBJ1-5, the V gene TRBV6-1; D is ambiguous. Germline assignment: CDR1 MNHNS and CDR2 SASEGT. V was cut by 0 bases and J by 0 bases, with 12 bases left in between. The CDR3 loop spans 17 amino acids.

The genes are TRBV7-9 and TRBJ2-3; D gene ambiguous. The germline CDR1 and CDR2 sequences are SEHNR and FQNEAQ (reference sequence). Between the trimmed V and J ends, which lost 8 bases and 8 bases, there was a span of 11 bases. The CDR3 extends over 11 amino acids. DNA of the CDR3: TGTGCCAGCCTCTTGGAAGGTACGCAGTATTTT. It yields the protein CASLLEGTQYF.

The J gene is TRBJ2-7, the V gene TRBV7-2; D call uncertain. Germline V CDR1 and CDR2: SGHTA, FQGNSA. V lost 5 bases to trimming and J lost 1 base, with 18 bases between them. This CDR3 is built from 16 residues. The chain's CDR3 is CASSELGFGPSYEQYF. The CDR3, as DNA: TGTGCCAGCAGCGAGCTTGGATTCGGACCATCCTACGAGCAGTACTTC.

This clone was seen just once. The chain has TRBV11-3 and TRBJ2-3; the match to TRBD1 covers 8 bases. CDR1 and CDR2 (germline): SGHNT, YENEEA. V lost 4 bases, J lost 2 bases, and 8 bases stayed unmatched. This CDR3 spans 16 amino acids. The CDR3 here is CASSSDRAISTDTQYF. DNA for the CDR3: TGTGCCAGCAGCTCGGACAGGGCAATTTCCACAGATACGCAGTATTTT.

The chain joins TRBV5-1 to TRBJ1-1, with D tentatively TRBD1 (5 bases). This CDR3 has 15 residues. Germline CDR1 reads SGHRS; CDR2 reads YFSETQ. V lost 0 bases and J lost 5, with 14 bases in between. The CDR3 DNA reads TGCGCCAGCAGCTTGGAAGGAGGGGCATGGACTGAAGCTTTCTTT. It specifies CASSLEGGAWTEAFF.

The rearrangement links TRBV5-1 to TRBJ1-1; TRBD1 matches at 9 bases. J lost 4 bases, V lost 5 bases, and 3 bases had no gene match. The length of the CDR3 is 13 residues. CDR1 SGHRS and CDR2 YFSETQ come from the germline V gene. CDR3 nucleotides: TGCGCCAGCAGTAGACAGGGGGGCACTGAAGCTTTCTTT. It translates to CASSRQGGTEAFF.

V and J are TRBV7-9 and TRBJ2-1; 8 nucleotides align to TRBD1. The length of the CDR3 is 18 residues. V gave up 1 base and J gave up 0 bases; unmatched junction bases: 8. The V gene's germline CDR1 is SEHNR and CDR2 FQNEAQ (reference sequence). The CDR3 nucleotides are TGTGCCAGCAGCTTAGGGCTGACAGGGGCCGACTCCTACAATGAGCAGTTCTTC. This gives the protein CASSLGLTGADSYNEQFF.

This chain uses TRBV30 with TRBJ2-7; the D is unclear. Germline V CDR1 and CDR2: GTSNPN, SVGIG (reference sequence). The CDR3 consists of 13 residues. V lost 0 bases and J 3 bases, leaving 9 bases between the germline ends. Here the CDR3 DNA reads TGTGCCTGGAGTGTCGAACTGGGCTACGAGCAGTACTTC. Amino acid sequence: CAWSVELGYEQYF. Using reference TRBV30 and TRBJ2-7 for the parts outside the CDR3, the full variable domain is SQTIHQWPATLVQPVGSPLSLECTVEGTSNPNLYWYRQAAGRGLQLLFYSVGIGQISSEVPQNLSASRPQDRQFILSSKKLLLSDSGFYLCAWSVELGYEQYFGPGTRLTVT.